A selection of T cell receptor beta chains follows, all from one sample in a study of OX40 agonist ivuxolimab in advanced cancers. Produced via immunoSEQ multiplex PCR; TCRdb's table is partial and in-frame only. The table lists over 95,000 clones, roughly 91% of them singletons. The sample in question was CD4+ or CD8+ T cells sorted from blood, obtained in a trial of the OX40 agonist ivuxolimab. These receptors originate from an adult with an advanced solid tumor such as melanoma, head and neck, liver or kidney cancer. CDR3s include the opening cysteine and the closing phenylalanine or tryptophan. The D gene is left open where the match is weak. The size field is filled for only some rows; it gives once, few, many or a size class.

d_gene | abundance | j_gene | v_gene | CDR3nt | CDR3aa
TRBD1 | NA | TRBJ2-7 | TRBV11-2 | TGTGCCAGCAGGGCCGGGACAGTTCCGCCCTACGAGCAGTACTTC | CASRAGTVPPYEQYF
TRBD2 | NA | TRBJ2-2 | TRBV28 | TGTGCCAGCAGTTCGACCGGGACTAGCGGGAGGACGGTCGGGGAGCTGTTTTTT | CASSSTGTSGRTVGELFF
TRBD2 | NA | TRBJ2-1 | TRBV7-9 | TGTGCCAGCAGCTCCCCCGACTTGACTAGCGGGAGATTCAATGAGCAGTTCTTC | CASSSPDLTSGRFNEQFF
NA | NA | TRBJ2-1 | TRBV5-6 | TGTGCCAGCAGCTTGAACCTCGGGGCTGAGCAGTTCTTC | CASSLNLGAEQFF
NA | NA | TRBJ2-1 | TRBV11-3 | TGTGCCAGCAGCTTAGGTGGGGATGAGCAGTTCTTC | CASSLGGDEQFF
NA | NA | TRBJ1-5 | TRBV4-1 | TGCGCCAGCAGCCAAGGAGGGACTAGGGAGCCCCAGCATTTT | CASSQGGTREPQHF
NA | few | TRBJ2-3 | TRBV29-1 | TGCAGCGTTGCTATACAGGGCTACACAGATACGCAGTATTTT | CSVAIQGYTDTQYF
TRBD1 | NA | TRBJ1-2 | TRBV6-5 | TGTGCCAGCAGACCCGCCGCAGGGGGCTATGGCTACACCTTC | CASRPAAGGYGYTF
NA | NA | TRBJ1-2 | TRBV6-5 | TGTGCCAGCAGTCAAGGGGGTAACTATGGCTACACCTTC | CASSQGGNYGYTF
NA | NA | TRBJ2-5 | TRBV2 | TGTGCCAGCAGCCGATCATCCATCGGATCCGAGACCCAGTACTTC | CASSRSSIGSETQYF
NA | NA | TRBJ2-2 | TRBV4-3 | TGCGCCAGCAGCCAAGTGGACGGCGTTAAGCTGTTTTTT | CASSQVDGVKLFF
NA | NA | TRBJ2-3 | TRBV18 | TGTGCCAGCTCACCGGCAGGGGCCGCTTACACAGATACGCAGTATTTT | CASSPAGAAYTDTQYF
NA | NA | TRBJ2-5 | TRBV7-2 | TGTGCCAGCAGCTCCCGACGGACCCAAGAGACCCAGTACTTC | CASSSRRTQETQYF
TRBD1 | NA | TRBJ1-5 | TRBV28 | TGTGCCAGCAGTCACGATCGCATCCGGGACAGGGAAAGCAATCAGCCCCAGCATTTT | CASSHDRIRDRESNQPQHF
TRBD2 | NA | TRBJ2-5 | TRBV2 | TGTGCCAGCAGTGAAAGTACTAGCGGAGAGACCCAGTACTTC | CASSESTSGETQYF
TRBD1 | once | TRBJ1-5 | TRBV19 | TGTGCCAGTAGTACAGTACAGGGGGGGCCCCAGCATTTT | CASSTVQGGPQHF
NA | NA | TRBJ2-7 | TRBV7-4 | TGTGCCAGCAGCGGCGGAGATGGAGGTAATTCCTACGAGCAGTACTTC | CASSGGDGGNSYEQYF
TRBD1 | few | TRBJ1-3 | TRBV27 | TGTGCCAGCAGGACAGGGAATGGAAACACCATATATTTT | CASRTGNGNTIYF
TRBD2 | NA | TRBJ2-7 | TRBV10-3 | TGTGCCACCAAATCTTTTGAGCGGGACCCAGGCGAGCAGTACTTC | CATKSFERDPGEQYF
NA | NA | TRBJ2-1 | TRBV15 | TGTGCCACCAGCGACGGCGCTAGCCGATACAATGAGCAGTTCTTC | CATSDGASRYNEQFF
NA | NA | TRBJ1-5 | TRBV19 | TGTGCCAGTAGTAGCCACCCCGCAGGGGATCAGCCCCAGCATTTT | CASSSHPAGDQPQHF
TRBD1 | NA | TRBJ2-3 | TRBV10-3 | TGTGCCGGCGGGACAGGGGGTTCAGATACGCAGTATTTT | CAGGTGGSDTQYF
TRBD1 | NA | TRBJ1-1 | TRBV30 | TGTGCCTGGACTCGGACAGGAAACACTGAAGCTTTCTTT | CAWTRTGNTEAFF
NA | once | TRBJ1-1 | TRBV27 | TGTGCCAGCAGTTTTCAACAGGGCTCTGAAGCTTTCTTT | CASSFQQGSEAFF
NA | NA | TRBJ2-3 | TRBV19 | TGTGCCAGTAGTACGAAATTAGCTCCATCGGCGCAGTATTTT | CASSTKLAPSAQYF
TRBD1 | NA | TRBJ2-7 | TRBV5-1 | TGCGCCAGCAGCCCCCGGGACAGAACCTACGAGCAGTACTTC | CASSPRDRTYEQYF
TRBD2 | NA | TRBJ2-7 | TRBV15 | TGTGCCACCAGCAGAGCCACTAGCGGGAGCATCCAGCAGTACTTC | CATSRATSGSIQQYF
TRBD2 | NA | TRBJ2-5 | TRBV11-2 | TGTGCCAGCAGCGTACTAGCGGGAGGGTTTCGGACCCAGTACTTC | CASSVLAGGFRTQYF
TRBD1 | NA | TRBJ2-1 | TRBV2 | TGTGCCAGCAGTCCTATTGCCGGGACAGGGTACAATGAGCAGTTCTTC | CASSPIAGTGYNEQFF
NA | NA | TRBJ1-5 | TRBV19 | TGTGCCAGTAGTATTAGGGATCTGAATCAGCCCCAGCATTTT | CASSIRDLNQPQHF
TRBD2 | NA | TRBJ2-3 | TRBV4-3 | TGCGCCAGCAGCTTAGCGGGGGGAACAGATACGCAGTATTTT | CASSLAGGTDTQYF
NA | NA | TRBJ1-5 | TRBV6-5 | TGTGCCAGCAGTTACTCCGCTCAACAGCCCCAGCATTTT | CASSYSAQQPQHF
NA | NA | TRBJ1-1 | TRBV6-5 | TGTGCCAGCAGTTACGAGGAGGACACTGAAGCTTTCTTT | CASSYEEDTEAFF
TRBD1 | NA | TRBJ1-2 | TRBV7-9 | TGTGCCAGCAGCCCCTGGACAGGGGGCGTAGGCTATGGCTACACCTTC | CASSPWTGGVGYGYTF
NA | NA | TRBJ2-7 | TRBV28 | TGTGCCAGCAGACTCCTCGGGGAATACGAGCAGTACTTC | CASRLLGEYEQYF
NA | once | TRBJ1-5 | TRBV19 | TGTGCCAGTAGTTCTCCCTGGCCCGATTATAGCAATCAGCCCCAGCATTTT | CASSSPWPDYSNQPQHF
NA | NA | TRBJ2-3 | TRBV19 | TGTGCCAGTAGTCCTCGACTCCGAGATACGCAGTATTTT | CASSPRLRDTQYF
NA | once | TRBJ1-1 | TRBV19 | TGTGCCAGTAGTCATCCCGGGGGAGCTGAAGCTTTCTTT | CASSHPGGAEAFF
TRBD1 | NA | TRBJ2-7 | TRBV10-3 | TGTGCCATCAGAGGGACAGGTGCCTACGAGCAGTACTTC | CAIRGTGAYEQYF
NA | NA | TRBJ1-3 | TRBV2 | TGTGCCAGCAACGAGGGAGGTCGAAACACCATATATTTT | CASNEGGRNTIYF
NA | once | TRBJ2-7 | TRBV5-1 | TGCGCCAGCAGCTCCGGGGGATCCTACGAGCAGTACTTC | CASSSGGSYEQYF
TRBD2 | NA | TRBJ2-4 | TRBV9 | TGTGCCAGCAGCGTACGGAGCGGGAGGTTCAAAAACATTCAGTACTTC | CASSVRSGRFKNIQYF
NA | NA | TRBJ1-4 | TRBV6-6 | TGTGCCAGCAGCCAAACAGGGCACGAAGGGGAAAAACTGTTTTTT | CASSQTGHEGEKLFF
NA | NA | TRBJ1-4 | TRBV5-1 | TGCGCCAGCAGCTTGGGACAAGGTTACGAAAAACTGTTTTTT | CASSLGQGYEKLFF
TRBD1 | NA | TRBJ2-7 | TRBV28 | TGTGCCAGCAGTTTACCCCTGGACAGGGTAGCGCAGTACTTC | CASSLPLDRVAQYF
TRBD1 | NA | TRBJ2-7 | TRBV6-5 | TGTGCCAGCAGACAGGGGGGTACATACGAGCAGTACTTC | CASRQGGTYEQYF
TRBD2 | once | TRBJ2-3 | TRBV7-2 | TGTGCCAGCAGCGTACTAGCGGACAGCACAGATACGCAGTATTTT | CASSVLADSTDTQYF
NA | NA | TRBJ1-2 | TRBV5-1 | TGCGCCAGCAGCCCCGCCGGGGAACCATCCTATGGCTACACCTTC | CASSPAGEPSYGYTF
TRBD1 | once | TRBJ2-1 | TRBV6-6 | TGTGCCAGCAGGCGGGGACAGGGGACCAATGAGCAGTTCTTC | CASRRGQGTNEQFF
TRBD1 | NA | TRBJ1-1 | TRBV18 | TGTGCCAGCTCAGGACAGGGGAGGGACACTGAAGCTTTCTTT | CASSGQGRDTEAFF
TRBD1 | NA | TRBJ1-2 | TRBV7-2 | TGTGCCAGCAGCTTAGAAGTTCAGGGGGACTATGGCTACACCTTC | CASSLEVQGDYGYTF